This TCR beta chain was found in a study of Graves' ophthalmopathy and Graves' hyperthyroidism. This CDR3 has 16 residues. V shed 4 bases and J 2 bases; nucleotides not matched to a gene: 7. Germline V gene lookup returns CDR1 LGHNT and CDR2 FRNRAP. Being free of ophthalmopathy for 18 months of follow-up defined stable hyperthyroidism. The sequenced template was RNA, covering the TCR beta CDR3 region. First-round RT-PCR relied on HTBI primers, and a second-round multiplex PCR came next. TCRdb used MiXCR to reprocess the multiplex PCR reads, holding one entry per CDR3 protein. The data contain about 420,000 distinct CDR3 sequences, around 21% of them singletons.

The V and J genes are TRBV12-5 and TRBJ1-1, with TRBD1 identical over 10 bases. The receptor was isolated from a young woman with stable Graves' hyperthyroidism. Source material: peripheral blood. In DNA, the CDR3 is TGTGCTAGTGGTTGGGGACAGGGGTACGGTAACACTGAAGCTTTCTTT. Amino acids: CASGWGQGYGNTEAFF. Complete variable domain (other parts from reference TRBV12-5 and TRBJ1-1): DARVTQTPRHKVTEMGQEVTMRCQPILGHNTVFWYRQTMMQGLELLAYFRNRAPLDDSGMPKDRFSAEMPDATLATLKIQPSEPRDSAVYFCASGWGQGYGNTEAFFGQGTRLTVV.